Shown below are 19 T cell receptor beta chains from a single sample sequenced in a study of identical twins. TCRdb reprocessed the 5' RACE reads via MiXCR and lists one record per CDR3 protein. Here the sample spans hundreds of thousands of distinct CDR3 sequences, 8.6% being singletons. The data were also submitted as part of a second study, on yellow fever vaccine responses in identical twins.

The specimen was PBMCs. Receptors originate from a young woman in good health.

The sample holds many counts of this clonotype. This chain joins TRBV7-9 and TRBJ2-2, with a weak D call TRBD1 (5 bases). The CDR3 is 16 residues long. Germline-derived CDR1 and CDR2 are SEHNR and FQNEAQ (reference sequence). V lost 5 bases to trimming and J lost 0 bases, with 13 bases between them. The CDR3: CASSPGPETNTGELFF. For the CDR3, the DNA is TGTGCCAGCAGCCCAGGGCCAGAGACGAACACCGGGGAGCTGTTTTTT.

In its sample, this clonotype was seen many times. This CDR3 reads CASSQVGVNSPLHF. The CDR3 nucleotides are TGTGCCAGCAGCCAAGTCGGGGTTAATTCACCCCTCCACTTT. This chain connects TRBV3-1 to TRBJ1-6, with D hard to call. V lost 1 base to trimming and J lost 6 bases, with 7 bases between them. CDR1 is LGHDT, CDR2 YNNKEL, per germline (reference sequence). This CDR3 contains 14 residues.

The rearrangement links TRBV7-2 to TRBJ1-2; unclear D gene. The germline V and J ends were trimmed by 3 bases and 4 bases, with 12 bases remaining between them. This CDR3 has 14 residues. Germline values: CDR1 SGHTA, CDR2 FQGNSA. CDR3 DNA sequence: TGTGCCAGCAGCTTCGTAGACGGCAGCTATGGCTACACCTTC. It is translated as CASSFVDGSYGYTF.

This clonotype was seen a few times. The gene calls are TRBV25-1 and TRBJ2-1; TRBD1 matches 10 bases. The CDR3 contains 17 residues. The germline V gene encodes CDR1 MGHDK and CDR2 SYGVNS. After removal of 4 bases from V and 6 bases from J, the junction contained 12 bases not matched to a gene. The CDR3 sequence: CASSGTGGRGSSNEQFF. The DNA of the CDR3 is TGTGCCAGCAGTGGGACAGGGGGAAGGGGGTCTAGCAATGAGCAGTTCTTC.

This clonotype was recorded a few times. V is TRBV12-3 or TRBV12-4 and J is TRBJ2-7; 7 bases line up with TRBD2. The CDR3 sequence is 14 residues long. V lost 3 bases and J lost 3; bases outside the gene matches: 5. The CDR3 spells CASSFLSSGYEQYF. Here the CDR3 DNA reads TGTGCCAGCAGTTTTCTTTCTAGCGGCTACGAGCAGTACTTC.

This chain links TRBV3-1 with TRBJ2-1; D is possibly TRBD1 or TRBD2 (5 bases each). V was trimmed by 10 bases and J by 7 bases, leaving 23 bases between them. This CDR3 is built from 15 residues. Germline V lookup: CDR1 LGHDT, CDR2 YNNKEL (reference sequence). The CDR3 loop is CATCQDWGSWNEQFF. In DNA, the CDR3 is TGTGCCACCTGCCAAGACTGGGGGTCTTGGAATGAGCAGTTCTTC.

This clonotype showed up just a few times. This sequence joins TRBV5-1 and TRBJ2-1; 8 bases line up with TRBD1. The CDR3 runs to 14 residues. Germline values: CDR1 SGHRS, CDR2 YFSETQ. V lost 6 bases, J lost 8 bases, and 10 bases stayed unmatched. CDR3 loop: CASTTGTGGDEQFF. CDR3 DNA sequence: TGCGCCAGCACAACCGGGACAGGAGGTGATGAGCAGTTCTTC.

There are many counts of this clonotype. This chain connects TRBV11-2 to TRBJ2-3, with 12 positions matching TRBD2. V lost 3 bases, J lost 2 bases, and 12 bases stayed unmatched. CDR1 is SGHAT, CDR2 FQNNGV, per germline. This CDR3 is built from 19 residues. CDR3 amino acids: CASSLPRTSGEGFTDTQYF. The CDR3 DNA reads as TGTGCCAGCAGCTTGCCTCGGACTAGCGGGGAGGGGTTCACAGATACGCAGTATTTT.

CDR3 bases: TGTGCCAGCACCCCCCGCCGTCGAGTAAAAACAGAGGGCAACGAGCAGTACTTC. Amino acid sequence: CASTPRRRVKTEGNEQYF. The chain combines TRBV28 with TRBJ2-7; D possibly corresponds to TRBD2 (5 bases). CDR1 MDHEN and CDR2 SYDVKM come from the germline V gene. This CDR3 has 18 residues. V was cut by 7 bases and J by 5 bases, with 30 bases left in between. The whole variable domain, remainder taken from reference TRBV28 and TRBJ2-7, is DVKVTQSSRYLVKRTGEKVFLECVQDMDHENMFWYRQDPGLGLRLIYFSYDVKMKEKGDIPEGYSVSREKKERFSLILESASTNQTSMYLCASTPRRRVKTEGNEQYFGPGTRLTVT.

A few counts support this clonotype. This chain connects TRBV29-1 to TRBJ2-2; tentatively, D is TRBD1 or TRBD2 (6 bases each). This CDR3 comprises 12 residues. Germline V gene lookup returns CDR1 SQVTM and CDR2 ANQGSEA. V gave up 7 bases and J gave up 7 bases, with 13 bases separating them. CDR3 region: CSAGGRVGELFF. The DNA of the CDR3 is TGCAGCGCCGGGGGCAGGGTCGGGGAGCTGTTTTTT.

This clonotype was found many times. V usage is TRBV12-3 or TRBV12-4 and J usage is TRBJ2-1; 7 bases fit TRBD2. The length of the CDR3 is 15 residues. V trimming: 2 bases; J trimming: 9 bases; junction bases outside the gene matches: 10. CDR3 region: CASSLLAGEVGEQFF. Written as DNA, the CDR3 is TGTGCCAGCAGTTTATTGGCGGGAGAGGTCGGTGAGCAGTTCTTC.

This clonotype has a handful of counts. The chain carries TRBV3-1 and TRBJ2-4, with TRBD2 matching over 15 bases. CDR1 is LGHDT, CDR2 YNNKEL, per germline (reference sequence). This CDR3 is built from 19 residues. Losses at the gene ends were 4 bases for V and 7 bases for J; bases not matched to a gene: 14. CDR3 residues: CASSRGLAGGGPLGNIQYF. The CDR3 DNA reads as TGTGCCAGCAGCCGCGGACTAGCGGGGGGGGGACCCCTCGGGAACATTCAGTACTTC.

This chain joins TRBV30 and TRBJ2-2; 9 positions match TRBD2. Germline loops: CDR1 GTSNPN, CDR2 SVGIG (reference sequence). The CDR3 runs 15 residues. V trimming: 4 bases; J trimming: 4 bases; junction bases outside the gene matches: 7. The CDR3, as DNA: TGTGCCTGGATTTCGGGACTAGCAAGCACCGGGGAGCTGTTTTTT. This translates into CAWISGLASTGELFF.

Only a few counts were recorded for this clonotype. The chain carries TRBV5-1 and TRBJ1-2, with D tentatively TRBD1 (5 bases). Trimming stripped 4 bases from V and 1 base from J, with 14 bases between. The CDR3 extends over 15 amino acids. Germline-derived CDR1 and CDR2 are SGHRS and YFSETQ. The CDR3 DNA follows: TGCGCCAGCAGCGATCTTGGGGGGTTTAACTATGGCTACACCTTC. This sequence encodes CASSDLGGFNYGYTF.

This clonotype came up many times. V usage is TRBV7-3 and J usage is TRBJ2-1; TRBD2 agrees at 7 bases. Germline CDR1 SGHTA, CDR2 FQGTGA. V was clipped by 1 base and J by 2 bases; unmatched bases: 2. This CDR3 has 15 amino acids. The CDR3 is CASSLSGGAYNEQFF. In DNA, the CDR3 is TGTGCCAGCAGCTTAAGTGGGGGGGCCTACAATGAGCAGTTCTTC.

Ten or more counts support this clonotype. The CDR3 region is CASRPTRIANYGYTF. CDR3 bases: TGTGCCAGCAGGCCGACCCGGATCGCTAACTATGGCTACACCTTC. The J gene is TRBJ1-2, the V gene TRBV7-2, with D uncertain. The CDR3 length is 15 residues. Germline V gene lookup returns CDR1 SGHTA and CDR2 FQGNSA. V was clipped by 6 bases and J by 0 bases, with 14 bases between them.

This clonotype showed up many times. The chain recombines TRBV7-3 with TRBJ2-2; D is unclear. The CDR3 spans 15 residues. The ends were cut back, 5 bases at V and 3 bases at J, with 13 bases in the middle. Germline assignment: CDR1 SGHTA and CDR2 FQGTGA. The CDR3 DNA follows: TGTGCCAGCAGCCCCACGGCAGCCTACACCGGGGAGCTGTTTTTT. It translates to CASSPTAAYTGELFF.

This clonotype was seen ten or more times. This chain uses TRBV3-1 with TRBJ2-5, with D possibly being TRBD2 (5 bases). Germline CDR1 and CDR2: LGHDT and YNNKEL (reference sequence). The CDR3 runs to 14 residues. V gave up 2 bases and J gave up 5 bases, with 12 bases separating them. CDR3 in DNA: TGTGCCAGCAGCCAACGTGGGAGCGGTGAGACCCAGTACTTC. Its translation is CASSQRGSGETQYF.

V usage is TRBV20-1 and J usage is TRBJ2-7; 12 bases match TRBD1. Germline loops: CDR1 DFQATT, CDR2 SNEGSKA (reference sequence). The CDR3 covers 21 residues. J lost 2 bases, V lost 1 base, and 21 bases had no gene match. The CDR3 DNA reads TGCAGTGCTAGAGCGAAAAAAGCTGGGACAGGGGGCATACGAGACGCCTACGAGCAGTACTTC. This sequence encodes CSARAKKAGTGGIRDAYEQYF.